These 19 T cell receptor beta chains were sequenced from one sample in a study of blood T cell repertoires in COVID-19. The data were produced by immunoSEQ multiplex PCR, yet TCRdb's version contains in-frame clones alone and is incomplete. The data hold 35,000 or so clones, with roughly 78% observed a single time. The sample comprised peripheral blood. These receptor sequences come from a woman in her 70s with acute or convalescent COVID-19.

CDR3 residues: CASRGPTGTDYGYTF. Written as DNA, the CDR3 is TGTGCCAGCAGGGGTCCAACCGGGACAGACTATGGCTACACCTTC. V gene TRBV6-5 combines with J gene TRBJ1-2, with 7 bases aligning to TRBD1. The germline V gene has CDR1 MNHEY and CDR2 SVGAGI. Germline trimming cut 6 bases from V and 3 bases from J; bases unmatched to any gene: 10. This CDR3 has 15 amino acids.

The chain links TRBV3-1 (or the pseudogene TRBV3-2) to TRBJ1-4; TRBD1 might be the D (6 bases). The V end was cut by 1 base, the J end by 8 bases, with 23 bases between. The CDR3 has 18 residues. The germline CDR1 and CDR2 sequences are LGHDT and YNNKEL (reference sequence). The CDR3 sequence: CASSQGSRQQGRIEKLFF. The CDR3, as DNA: TGTGCCAGCAGCCAAGGATCCCGTCAACAGGGTCGGATAGAAAAACTGTTTTTT.

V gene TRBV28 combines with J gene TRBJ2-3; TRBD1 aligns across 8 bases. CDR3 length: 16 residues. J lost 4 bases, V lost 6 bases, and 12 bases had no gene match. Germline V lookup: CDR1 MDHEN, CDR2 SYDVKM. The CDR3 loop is CASSPPQGAGPDTQYF. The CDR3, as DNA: TGTGCCAGCAGCCCCCCGCAGGGGGCTGGGCCAGATACGCAGTATTTT. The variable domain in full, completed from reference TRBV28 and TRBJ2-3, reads DVKVTQSSRYLVKRTGEKVFLECVQDMDHENMFWYRQDPGLGLRLIYFSYDVKMKEKGDIPEGYSVSREKKERFSLILESASTNQTSMYLCASSPPQGAGPDTQYFGPGTRLTVL.

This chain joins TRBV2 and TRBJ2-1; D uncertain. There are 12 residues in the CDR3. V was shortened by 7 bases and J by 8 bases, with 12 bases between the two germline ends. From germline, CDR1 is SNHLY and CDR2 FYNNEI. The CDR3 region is CASTEFLDEQFF. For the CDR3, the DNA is TGTGCCAGCACCGAATTTTTAGATGAGCAGTTCTTC.

The CDR3 loop reads CASKGTSGINEQFF. The CDR3 coding sequence is TGTGCCAGTAAGGGGACTAGCGGGATTAATGAGCAGTTCTTC. J is TRBJ2-1 and V is TRBV11-2; 13 bases are shared with TRBD2. The V gene's germline CDR1 is SGHAT and CDR2 FQNNGV. Trimming took 9 bases from V and 7 from J; bases not matched to a gene: 6. This CDR3 spans 14 amino acids.

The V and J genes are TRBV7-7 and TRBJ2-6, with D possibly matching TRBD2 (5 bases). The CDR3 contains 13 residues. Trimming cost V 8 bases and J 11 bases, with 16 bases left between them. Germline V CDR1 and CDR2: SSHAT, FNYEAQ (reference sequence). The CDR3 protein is CASAGERPDVLTF. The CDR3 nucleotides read TGTGCCAGCGCTGGGGAGAGACCGGACGTCCTGACTTTC.

The CDR3 sequence is CASRIDIWYNEQFF. The CDR3 DNA follows: TGTGCCAGCCGGATCGACATCTGGTACAATGAGCAGTTCTTC. The chain links TRBV6-5 to TRBJ2-1, with unresolved D. There are 14 residues in the CDR3. V lost 8 bases and J 4 bases, leaving 15 bases between the germline ends. Germline values: CDR1 MNHEY, CDR2 SVGAGI.

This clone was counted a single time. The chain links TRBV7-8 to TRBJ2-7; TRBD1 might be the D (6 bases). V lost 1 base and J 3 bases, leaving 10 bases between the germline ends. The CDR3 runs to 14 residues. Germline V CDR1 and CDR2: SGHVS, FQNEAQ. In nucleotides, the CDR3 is TGTGCCAGCAGCTTAGTACAGGGAAACTACGAGCAGTACTTC. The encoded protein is CASSLVQGNYEQYF.

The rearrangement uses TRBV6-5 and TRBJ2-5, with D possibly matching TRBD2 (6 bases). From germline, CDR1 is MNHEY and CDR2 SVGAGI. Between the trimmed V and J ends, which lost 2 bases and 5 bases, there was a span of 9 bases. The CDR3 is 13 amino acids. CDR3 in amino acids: CASSYTGLETQYF. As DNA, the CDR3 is TGTGCCAGCAGTTACACGGGACTCGAGACCCAGTACTTC.

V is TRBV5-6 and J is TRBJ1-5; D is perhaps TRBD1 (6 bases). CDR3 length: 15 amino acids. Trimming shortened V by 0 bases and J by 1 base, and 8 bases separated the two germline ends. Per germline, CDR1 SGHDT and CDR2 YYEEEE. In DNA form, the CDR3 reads TGTGCCAGCAGCTTGGACAGGGAAAGCAATCAGCCCCAGCATTTT. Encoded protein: CASSLDRESNQPQHF.

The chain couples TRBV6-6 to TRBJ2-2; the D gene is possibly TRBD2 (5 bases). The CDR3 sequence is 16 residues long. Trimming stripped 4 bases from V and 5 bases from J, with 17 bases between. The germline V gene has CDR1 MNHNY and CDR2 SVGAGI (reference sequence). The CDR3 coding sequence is TGTGCCAGCAGTTTTCCGGGCCTCCCGGGAACCGGGGAGCTGTTTTTT. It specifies CASSFPGLPGTGELFF.

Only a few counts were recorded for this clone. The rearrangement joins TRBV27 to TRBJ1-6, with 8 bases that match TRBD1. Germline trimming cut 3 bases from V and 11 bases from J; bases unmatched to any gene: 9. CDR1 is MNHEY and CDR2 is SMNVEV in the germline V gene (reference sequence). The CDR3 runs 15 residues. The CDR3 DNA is TGTGCCAGCAGTTTTCGTCAGGGGGCGCTTCCACCCCTCCACTTT. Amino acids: CASSFRQGALPPLHF.

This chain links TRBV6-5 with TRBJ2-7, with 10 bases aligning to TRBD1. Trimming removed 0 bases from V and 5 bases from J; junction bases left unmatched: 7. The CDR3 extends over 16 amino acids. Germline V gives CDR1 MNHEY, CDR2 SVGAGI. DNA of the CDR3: TGTGCCAGCAGTTACTCTCCCGGGACAGGGGCGGACGAGCAGTACTTC. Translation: CASSYSPGTGADEQYF.

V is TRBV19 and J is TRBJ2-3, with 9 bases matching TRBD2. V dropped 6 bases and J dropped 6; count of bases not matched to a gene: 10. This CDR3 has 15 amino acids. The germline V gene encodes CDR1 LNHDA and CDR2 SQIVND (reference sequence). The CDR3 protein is CASSQGGGRADTQYF. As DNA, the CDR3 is TGTGCCAGTAGCCAGGGGGGCGGGAGGGCGGATACGCAGTATTTT.

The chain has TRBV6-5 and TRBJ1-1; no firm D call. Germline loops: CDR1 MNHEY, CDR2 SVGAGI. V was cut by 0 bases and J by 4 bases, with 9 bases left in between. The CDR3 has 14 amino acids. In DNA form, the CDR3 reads TGTGCCAGCAGTTACTCTCGGTACGGCACTGAAGCTTTCTTT. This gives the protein CASSYSRYGTEAFF.

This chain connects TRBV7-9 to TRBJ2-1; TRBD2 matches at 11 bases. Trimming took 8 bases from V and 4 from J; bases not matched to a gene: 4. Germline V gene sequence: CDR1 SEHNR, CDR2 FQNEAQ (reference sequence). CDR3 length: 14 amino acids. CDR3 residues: CASGGTSGYNEQFF. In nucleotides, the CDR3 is TGTGCCAGCGGAGGGACTAGCGGATACAATGAGCAGTTCTTC.

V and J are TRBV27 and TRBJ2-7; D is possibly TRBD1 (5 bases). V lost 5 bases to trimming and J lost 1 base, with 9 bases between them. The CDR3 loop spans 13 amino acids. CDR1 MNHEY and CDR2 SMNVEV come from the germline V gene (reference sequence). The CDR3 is CASSPTVSYEQYF. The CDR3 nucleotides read TGTGCCAGCAGTCCGACAGTTTCCTACGAGCAGTACTTC.

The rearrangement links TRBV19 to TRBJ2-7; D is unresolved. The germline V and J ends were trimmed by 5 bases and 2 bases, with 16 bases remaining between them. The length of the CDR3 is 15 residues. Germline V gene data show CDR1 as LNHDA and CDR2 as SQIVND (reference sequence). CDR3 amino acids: CASSLQQSSAYEQYF. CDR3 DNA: TGTGCCAGTAGTCTTCAACAATCGTCAGCCTACGAGCAGTACTTC.

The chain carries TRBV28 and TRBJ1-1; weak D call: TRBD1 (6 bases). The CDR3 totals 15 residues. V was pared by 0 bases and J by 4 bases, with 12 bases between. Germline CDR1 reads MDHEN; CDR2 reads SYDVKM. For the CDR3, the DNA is TGTGCCAGCAGTTTATGGTCACAGGGTCCCACTGAAGCTTTCTTT. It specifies CASSLWSQGPTEAFF.